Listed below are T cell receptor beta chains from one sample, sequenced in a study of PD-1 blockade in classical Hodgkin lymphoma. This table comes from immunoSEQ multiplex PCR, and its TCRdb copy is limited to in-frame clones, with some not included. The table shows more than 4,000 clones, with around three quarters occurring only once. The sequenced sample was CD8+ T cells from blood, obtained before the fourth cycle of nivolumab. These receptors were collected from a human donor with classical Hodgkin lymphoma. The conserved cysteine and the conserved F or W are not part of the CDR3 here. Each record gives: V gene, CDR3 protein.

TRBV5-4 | ASSLKREVNYGYT
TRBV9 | ASSVAGGPNNSPLH
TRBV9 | ASSARDKSYNEQF
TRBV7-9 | ATSSGNTIY
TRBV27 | ASSLKSTDTQY
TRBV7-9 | ASSLAPGRLGQF
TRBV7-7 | ASSPLSGSYNEQF
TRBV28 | ASSFSGASYNEQF
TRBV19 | ASSIVEGVEQY
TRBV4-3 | ASSQDQTGPGYT
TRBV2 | ATTPGNSGGETQY
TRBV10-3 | AISERGGYT
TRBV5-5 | ASSYSTRTLGNEQF
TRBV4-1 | ASRWDSVNTEAF